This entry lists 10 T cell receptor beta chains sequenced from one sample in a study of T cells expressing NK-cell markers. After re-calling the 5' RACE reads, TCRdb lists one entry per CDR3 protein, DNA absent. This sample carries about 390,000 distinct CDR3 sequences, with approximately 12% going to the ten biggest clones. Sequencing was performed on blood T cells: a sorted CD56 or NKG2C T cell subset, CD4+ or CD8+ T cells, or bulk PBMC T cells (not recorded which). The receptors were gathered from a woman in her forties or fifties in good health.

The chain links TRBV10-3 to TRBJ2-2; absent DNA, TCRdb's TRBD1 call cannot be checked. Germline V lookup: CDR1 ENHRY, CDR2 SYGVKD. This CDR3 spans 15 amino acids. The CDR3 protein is CAIRGDRTETGELFF.

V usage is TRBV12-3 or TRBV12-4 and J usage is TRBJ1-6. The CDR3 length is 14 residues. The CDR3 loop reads CASSFSRYNSPLHF.

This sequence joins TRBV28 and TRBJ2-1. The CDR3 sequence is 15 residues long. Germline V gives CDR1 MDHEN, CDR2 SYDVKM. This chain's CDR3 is CASSLRPSSYNEQFF.

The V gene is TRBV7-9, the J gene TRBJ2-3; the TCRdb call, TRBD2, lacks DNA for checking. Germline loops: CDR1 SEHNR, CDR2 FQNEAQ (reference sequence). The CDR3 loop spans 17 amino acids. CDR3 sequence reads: CASSFPSGRARTDTQYF.

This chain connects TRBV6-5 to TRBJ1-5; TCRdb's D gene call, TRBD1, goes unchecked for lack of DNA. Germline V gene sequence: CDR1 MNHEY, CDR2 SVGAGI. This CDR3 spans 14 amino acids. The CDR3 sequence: CASSPLDSNQPQHF.

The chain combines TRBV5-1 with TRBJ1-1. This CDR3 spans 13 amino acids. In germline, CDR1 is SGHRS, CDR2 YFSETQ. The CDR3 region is CASSLVRGDEAFF.

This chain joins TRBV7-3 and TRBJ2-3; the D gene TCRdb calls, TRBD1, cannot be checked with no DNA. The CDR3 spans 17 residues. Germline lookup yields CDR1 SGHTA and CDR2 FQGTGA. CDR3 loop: CASSLRGGADRTDTQYF.

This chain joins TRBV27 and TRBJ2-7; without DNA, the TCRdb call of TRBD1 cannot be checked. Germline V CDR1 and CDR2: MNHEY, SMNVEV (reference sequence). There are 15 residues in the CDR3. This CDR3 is CASSLPGRGSYEQYF.

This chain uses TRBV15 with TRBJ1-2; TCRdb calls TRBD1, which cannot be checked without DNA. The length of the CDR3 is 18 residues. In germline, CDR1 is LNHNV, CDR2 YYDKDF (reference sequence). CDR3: CATSREGGRGGWIRGYTF.

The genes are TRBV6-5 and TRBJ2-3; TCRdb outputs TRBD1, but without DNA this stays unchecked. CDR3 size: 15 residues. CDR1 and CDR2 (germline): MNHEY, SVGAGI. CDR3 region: CASRFGDTPTDTQYF.